What follows are 26 T cell receptor beta chains derived from one specimen sequenced in a study of OX40 agonist ivuxolimab in advanced cancers. Data came from immunoSEQ multiplex PCR; TCRdb stores just in-frame clones and leaves some out. The sample has approximately 78,000 clones, about 88% seen once. Sample: CD4+ or CD8+ T cells sorted from blood, taken in a trial of the OX40 agonist ivuxolimab. The source of these receptors is an adult with an advanced solid tumor such as melanoma, head and neck, liver or kidney cancer.

The chain couples TRBV6-4 to TRBJ1-2; TRBD1 matches 9 bases. There are 15 residues in the CDR3. The germline CDR1 and CDR2 sequences are MRHNA and SNTAGT. Trimming at V came to 2 bases and at J to 5 bases, leaving 6 bases not matched to a gene. DNA of the CDR3: TGTGCCAGCAGTGACAATACAGGGGGCGAGTATGGCTACACCTTC. This codes for CASSDNTGGEYGYTF.

The genes are TRBV27 and TRBJ2-1, with 7 bases fitting TRBD2. The CDR3 has 15 residues. V was clipped by 1 base and J by 7 bases; unmatched bases: 7. Germline CDR1 is MNHEY and CDR2 is SMNVEV (reference sequence). CDR3 nucleotides: TGTGCCAGCAGTTTATGGGGGGAGGGGTGGAATGAGCAGTTCTTC. The encoded protein is CASSLWGEGWNEQFF.

This sequence joins TRBV2 and TRBJ1-1; D remains unclear. The CDR3 is 16 residues long. The germline gives CDR1 SNHLY, CDR2 FYNNEI. Trimming took off 3 bases at V and 2 bases at J, with 16 bases between the two ends. The CDR3 loop is CASSDGGGIINTEAFF. As DNA, the CDR3 is TGTGCCAGCAGTGATGGCGGCGGAATTATAAACACTGAAGCTTTCTTT.

The V gene is TRBV27, the J gene TRBJ2-3; the D gene is possibly TRBD1 (6 bases). V shed 4 bases and J shed 2 bases, with 10 bases lying between them. The CDR3 sequence is 14 residues long. Germline CDR1 MNHEY, CDR2 SMNVEV (reference sequence). The CDR3 DNA reads TGTGCCAGCAGTTCCGGACAGAACACAGATACGCAGTATTTT. It is translated as CASSSGQNTDTQYF.

This chain joins TRBV5-6 and TRBJ1-1; D gene ambiguous. The length of the CDR3 is 12 residues. The V gene's germline CDR1 is SGHDT and CDR2 YYEEEE. V shed 3 bases and J shed 9 bases, with 12 bases lying between them. The DNA for the CDR3 is TGTGCCAGCAGCTACCGAGGAGCCCAAGCTTTCTTT. It is translated as CASSYRGAQAFF.

This chain links TRBV4-2 with TRBJ2-7; no clear D gene. Trimming removed 4 bases from V and 4 bases from J, with 17 bases in between. The CDR3 runs 15 residues. Per germline, CDR1 LGHNA and CDR2 YNFKEQ. The CDR3 DNA reads as TGTGCCAGCAGCCGAACAACAGAACCCGAATACGAGCAGTACTTC. This translates into CASSRTTEPEYEQYF.

The chain carries TRBV5-4 and TRBJ2-2, with D uncertain. The V end lost 3 bases, the J end lost 7 bases, and 7 bases lay between the germline ends. The CDR3 sequence is 12 residues long. Germline lookup yields CDR1 SGHNT and CDR2 YYREEE (reference sequence). CDR3 protein: CASSWGDGELFF. CDR3 DNA: TGTGCCAGCAGCTGGGGTGACGGGGAGCTGTTTTTT. Looking up the rest from reference TRBV5-4 and TRBJ2-2 gives the full variable domain: ETGVTQSPTHLIKTRGQQVTLRCSSQSGHNTVSWYQQALGQGPQFIFQYYREEENGRGNFPPRFSGLQFPNYSSELNVNALELDDSALYLCASSWGDGELFFGEGSRLTVL.

This clone was detected only a few times. The V and J genes are TRBV1 and TRBJ2-2; the table's D gene call, TRBD2, was not cross checked with the DNA. TRBV1 is a pseudogene. The CDR3 length is 15 residues. The DNA of the CDR3 is TGCACCAGCAGCCAAAGGACTAGCAGTCCCGGGGAGCTGTTTTTT. Translated: CTSSQRTSSPGELFF.

This chain joins TRBV19 and TRBJ1-2, with D possibly TRBD1 on 6 matching bases. This CDR3 region has 14 residues. Trimming removed 6 bases at V and 4 bases at J, with 15 bases between. Looked up from germline, CDR1 is LNHDA and CDR2 is SQIVND (reference sequence). The CDR3 reads CASRAGTHVYGYTF. In DNA, the CDR3 is TGTGCCAGTAGGGCCGGGACACACGTCTATGGCTACACCTTC.

A single count supports this clone. The gene calls are TRBV5-1 and TRBJ1-1; D is uncertain. Trimming pared 1 base from V and 3 bases from J, leaving 7 bases between. Germline V gene data show CDR1 as SGHRS and CDR2 as YFSETQ. The CDR3 is made up of 13 amino acids. The DNA for the CDR3 is TGCGCCAGCAGCTTGAATGGGGACACTGAAGCTTTCTTT. It translates to CASSLNGDTEAFF.

This clone was detected only once. The V and J genes are TRBV11-3 and TRBJ2-5; the match to TRBD1 covers 8 bases. Germline V gives CDR1 SGHNT, CDR2 YENEEA. The CDR3 sequence is 15 residues long. Losses at the gene ends were 6 bases for V and 7 bases for J; bases not matched to a gene: 13. CDR3 sequence reads: CASSSGQGKTRTQYF. The CDR3 DNA reads TGTGCCAGCAGTTCCGGACAGGGAAAGACGCGGACCCAGTACTTC.

The DNA for the CDR3 is TGTGCCAGTAGTGTGGGGTTAAACACTGAAGCTTTCTTT. Translation gives CASSVGLNTEAFF. The rearrangement joins TRBV19 to TRBJ1-1; D unresolved. The germline gives CDR1 LNHDA, CDR2 SQIVND (reference sequence). This CDR3 region has 13 residues. V lost 5 bases and J 2 bases, leaving 9 bases between the germline ends. Filled out from reference TRBV19 and TRBJ1-1, the complete variable domain reads DGGITQSPKYLFRKEGQNVTLSCEQNLNHDAMYWYRQDPGQGLRLIYYSQIVNDFQKGDIAEGYSVSREKKESFPLTVTSAQKNPTAFYLCASSVGLNTEAFFGQGTRLTVV.

The chain uses TRBV18 and TRBJ2-1; 11 bases agree with TRBD2. The germline gives CDR1 KGHSH, CDR2 LQKENI. Trimming removed 1 base from V and 1 base from J; junction bases left unmatched: 6. The CDR3 contains 18 residues. CDR3 protein: CASSPRISGRGSYNEQFF. Here the CDR3 DNA reads TGTGCCAGCTCACCACGGATTAGCGGGAGGGGTTCCTACAATGAGCAGTTCTTC.

V and J are TRBV6-5 and TRBJ1-1; D is possibly TRBD1 (5 bases). Trimming cost V 6 bases and J 4 bases, with 12 bases left between them. CDR3 length equals 13 residues. Germline V gene lookup returns CDR1 MNHEY and CDR2 SVGAGI. This chain's CDR3 is CASRGRRSTEAFF. CDR3 bases: TGTGCCAGCAGGGGACGGCGAAGCACTGAAGCTTTCTTT.

The chain uses TRBV11-3 and TRBJ2-1, with D perhaps matching TRBD2 (6 bases). Trimming cost V 5 bases and J 3 bases, with 11 bases left between them. Germline CDR1 SGHNT, CDR2 YENEEA. The length of the CDR3 is 14 residues. CDR3 protein: CASSRGLFYNEQFF. The CDR3 DNA sequence: TGTGCCAGCAGCAGGGGACTTTTCTACAATGAGCAGTTCTTC.

The chain carries TRBV4-1 and TRBJ2-7; tentative D call: TRBD1 (6 bases). V dropped 5 bases and J dropped 5 bases, with 22 bases sitting between them. Per germline, CDR1 MGHRA and CDR2 YSYEKL. The CDR3 length is 16 residues. The CDR3: CASSTRPYRDPNEQYF. CDR3 coding DNA: TGCGCCAGCAGCACTCGGCCCTACAGGGACCCCAACGAGCAGTACTTC.

This chain links TRBV28 with TRBJ1-5; D may be TRBD1 (5 bases). The V and J ends lost 7 bases and 1 base respectively, with 11 bases between them. The CDR3 length is 14 residues. Germline V gene lookup returns CDR1 MDHEN and CDR2 SYDVKM. CDR3 residues: CASNEGNSNQPQHF. For the CDR3, the DNA is TGTGCCAGCAACGAGGGGAACAGCAATCAGCCCCAGCATTTT. The full variable domain, rest sourced from reference TRBV28 and TRBJ1-5, is DVKVTQSSRYLVKRTGEKVFLECVQDMDHENMFWYRQDPGLGLRLIYFSYDVKMKEKGDIPEGYSVSREKKERFSLILESASTNQTSMYLCASNEGNSNQPQHFGDGTRLSIL.

This chain connects TRBV6-6 to TRBJ2-5; 9 nucleotides match TRBD1. Germline V gene sequence: CDR1 MNHNY, CDR2 SVGAGI (reference sequence). The V and J ends lost 6 bases and 5 bases, in that order; junction bases with no gene match: 4. The CDR3 is made up of 13 amino acids. CDR3 sequence: CASSLDRGETQYF. CDR3 in DNA: TGTGCCAGCAGCTTGGACAGGGGTGAGACCCAGTACTTC.

The chain uses TRBV7-9 and TRBJ1-5; D not resolved. With 6 bases removed from V and 1 base from J, the gap between germline ends came to 7 bases. The CDR3 has 13 residues. CDR1 and CDR2 from the germline V gene are SEHNR and FQNEAQ (reference sequence). CDR3 in amino acids: CASRSNSNQPQHF. CDR3 in DNA: TGTGCCAGCAGATCCAACAGCAATCAGCCCCAGCATTTT. Full variable domain (outside the CDR3, taken from reference TRBV7-9 and TRBJ1-5): DTGVSQNPRHKITKRGQNVTFRCDPISEHNRLYWYRQTLGQGPEFLTYFQNEAQLEKSRLLSDRFSAERPKGSFSTLEIQRTEQGDSAMYLCASRSNSNQPQHFGDGTRLSIL.

This chain joins TRBV28 and TRBJ1-2; D remains ambiguous. The germline gives CDR1 MDHEN, CDR2 SYDVKM. The CDR3 is made up of 13 amino acids. Trimming removed 5 bases at V and 7 bases at J, with 14 bases between. The CDR3 coding sequence is TGTGCCAGCAGTCCCCCGGGCGGTTTTGGCTACACCTTC. Protein sequence: CASSPPGGFGYTF.

The rearrangement joins TRBV5-4 to TRBJ2-1, with D maybe TRBD1 (6 bases). The germline gives CDR1 SGHNT, CDR2 YYREEE (reference sequence). V lost 3 bases and J lost 6, with 16 bases in between. The CDR3 is made up of 15 amino acids. The CDR3 coding sequence is TGTGCCAGCAGCTATGGGCAGGGGCAGGGCAATGAGCAGTTCTTC. Translated: CASSYGQGQGNEQFF.

CDR3 in amino acids: CASREGSSKEKLFF. In DNA, the CDR3 is TGTGCCAGCAGGGAGGGATCGAGCAAAGAAAAACTGTTTTTT. The V call is TRBV2, the J call TRBJ1-4; D uncertain. With 6 bases removed from V and 8 bases from J, the gap between germline ends came to 16 bases. The V gene's germline CDR1 is SNHLY and CDR2 FYNNEI. The CDR3 runs 14 residues.

The CDR3 DNA is TGCGCCAGCAGCCCGGACTGGGACAGGGCGGCAGATACGCAGTATTTT. Protein: CASSPDWDRAADTQYF. This chain joins TRBV5-1 and TRBJ2-3, with 9 positions matching TRBD1. The CDR3 is made up of 16 amino acids. The junction had 10 bases not matched to a gene; V was cut back by 4 bases and J by 4 bases. The germline V gene encodes CDR1 SGHRS and CDR2 YFSETQ.

The V call is TRBV11-2, the J call TRBJ2-1; D call uncertain. Looked up from germline, CDR1 is SGHAT and CDR2 is FQNNGV. The CDR3 sequence is 14 residues long. With 4 bases removed from V and 8 bases from J, the gap between germline ends came to 15 bases. The CDR3 protein is CASSSPGRTHEQFF. The CDR3 nucleotides are TGTGCCAGCAGCTCTCCGGGTAGGACCCATGAGCAGTTCTTC.

CDR3 protein: CASSGGSLYNEQFF. DNA of the CDR3: TGTGCCAGCTCAGGCGGGTCCCTTTACAATGAGCAGTTCTTC. The V gene is TRBV18, the J gene TRBJ2-1; D is possibly TRBD2 (5 bases). V dropped 5 bases and J dropped 4 bases, with 12 bases sitting between them. From germline, CDR1 is KGHSH and CDR2 LQKENI. CDR3 length: 14 amino acids. Based on the CDR3 plus reference TRBV18 and TRBJ2-1, the full variable domain is NAGVMQNPRHLVRRRGQEARLRCSPMKGHSHVYWYRQLPEEGLKFMVYLQKENIIDESGMPKERFSAEFPKEGPSILRIQQVVRGDSAAYFCASSGGSLYNEQFFGPGTRLTVL.

V usage is TRBV5-1 and J usage is TRBJ2-1; a possible D gene is TRBD1 (6 bases). The V gene lost 3 bases and the J gene lost 0 bases, with 13 bases spanning the gap. Germline-derived CDR1 and CDR2 are SGHRS and YFSETQ. The CDR3 sequence is 16 residues long. This CDR3 reads CASSSLQGSSYNEQFF. The CDR3 DNA is TGCGCCAGCAGCTCCCTACAGGGAAGCTCCTACAATGAGCAGTTCTTC.